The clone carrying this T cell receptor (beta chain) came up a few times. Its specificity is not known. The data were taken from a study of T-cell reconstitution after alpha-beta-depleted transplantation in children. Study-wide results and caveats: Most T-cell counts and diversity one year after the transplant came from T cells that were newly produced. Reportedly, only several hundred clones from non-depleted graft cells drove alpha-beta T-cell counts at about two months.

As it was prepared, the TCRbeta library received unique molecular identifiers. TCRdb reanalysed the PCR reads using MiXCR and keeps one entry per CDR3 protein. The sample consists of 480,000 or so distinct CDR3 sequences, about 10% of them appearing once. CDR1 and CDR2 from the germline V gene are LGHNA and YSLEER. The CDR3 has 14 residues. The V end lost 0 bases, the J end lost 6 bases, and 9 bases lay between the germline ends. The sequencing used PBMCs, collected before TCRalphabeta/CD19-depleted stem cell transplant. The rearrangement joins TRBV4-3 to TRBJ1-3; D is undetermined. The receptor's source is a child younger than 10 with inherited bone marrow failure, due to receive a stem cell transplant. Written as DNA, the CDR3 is TGCGCCAGCAGCCAAGATAGAGACACAAACACCATATATTTT. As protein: CASSQDRDTNTIYF.